This T cell receptor (beta chain) originates from a study of T cells in Graves' hyperthyroidism and ophthalmopathy. V dropped 3 bases and J dropped 6 bases, with 11 bases sitting between them. Germline CDR1 reads MRHNA; CDR2 reads SNTAGT. This CDR3 is built from 14 residues. The TCR beta CDR3 regions underwent amplification using RNA transcripts as the source. Using the HTBI primer set, a first-round RT-PCR was run on the TCR CDR3. MiXCR, applied by TCRdb to the multiplex PCR reads, yields one record per CDR3 protein. The table records under 400,000 distinct CDR3 sequences, about a sixth of them present only once. Findings and caveats of the study: Most thyroid clonotypes expanded above 0.001 were also detected in blood. From stable hyperthyroidism, ophthalmopathy was separated by a 13 V-J model.

This clonotype has at least ten counts. Its matching antigen is unknown. Thyroid ultrasound and orbital computed tomography, with clinical symptoms and serum thyroxine and TRAb, informed diagnoses. This receptor was obtained from a woman between 40 and 50 years old with Graves' ophthalmopathy. The sequenced sample consisted of blood. The rearrangement joins TRBV6-4 to TRBJ2-2, with D uncertain. As DNA, the CDR3 is TGTGCCAGCAGTGATTCGCCCGTAGCCGGGGAGCTGTTTTTT. Translated: CASSDSPVAGELFF.